These 21 T cell receptor beta chains came from one sample sequenced in a study of T cell responses to AZD1222 COVID-19 vaccine. This table comes from immunoSEQ multiplex PCR, and its TCRdb copy is limited to in-frame clones, with some not included. The table has 150,000 to 200,000 clones, under 95% seen once. Sequenced material: peripheral blood, taken 28 days after the second AZD1222 dose. Receptors originate from an adult who received the AZD1222 COVID-19 vaccine.

This sequence joins TRBV6-4 and TRBJ1-2; D may be TRBD1 (5 bases). V was clipped by 4 bases and J by 3 bases, with 18 bases between them. CDR1 is MRHNA and CDR2 is SNTAGT in the germline V gene. The CDR3 is made up of 16 amino acids. The CDR3 DNA reads as TGTGCCAGCAGTGTGAGTCTATCGGGGCTTTACTATGGCTACACCTTC. Residues: CASSVSLSGLYYGYTF.

The gene calls are TRBV6-5 and TRBJ2-3; TRBD2 matches at 7 bases. J gave up 2 bases and V 2 bases, and 4 bases lay outside the gene matches. The V gene's germline CDR1 is MNHEY and CDR2 SVGAGI. The CDR3 totals 15 residues. CDR3 bases: TGTGCCAGCAGTTACAAGCGGGGATCCACAGATACGCAGTATTTT. Amino acids: CASSYKRGSTDTQYF.

The gene calls are TRBV7-3 and TRBJ2-2, with D hard to call. CDR1 and CDR2 from the germline V gene are SGHTA and FQGTGA. The V end was cut by 5 bases, the J end by 6 bases, with 10 bases between. The CDR3 totals 13 residues. The CDR3 protein is CASSQSTAGELFF. The CDR3 DNA reads TGTGCCAGCAGCCAAAGCACGGCCGGGGAGCTGTTTTTT.

V usage is TRBV24-1 and J usage is TRBJ2-3; D is perhaps TRBD1 (6 bases). Trimming removed 6 bases from V and 0 bases from J, with 21 bases in between. Germline CDR1 KGHDR, CDR2 SFDVKD. The CDR3 sequence is 18 residues long. CDR3 sequence reads: CATSSPPGQEASTDTQYF. The CDR3, as DNA: TGTGCCACCAGTTCCCCACCGGGACAAGAAGCTAGCACAGATACGCAGTATTTT.

J is TRBJ1-1 and V is TRBV7-9; no reliable D call. Germline CDR1 SEHNR, CDR2 FQNEAQ (reference sequence). V shed 3 bases and J shed 7 bases, with 12 bases lying between them. This CDR3 contains 13 residues. The CDR3 sequence: CASSFGSSREAFF. As DNA, the CDR3 is TGTGCCAGCAGCTTTGGCAGCTCCCGTGAAGCTTTCTTT.

The chain links TRBV5-1 to TRBJ1-1, with D tentatively TRBD1 (5 bases). Trimming took 0 bases from V and 0 from J, leaving 9 bases between them. Germline assignment: CDR1 SGHRS and CDR2 YFSETQ. The CDR3 contains 15 residues. The CDR3 sequence is CASSLVPRVNTEAFF. DNA of the CDR3: TGCGCCAGCAGCTTGGTTCCCAGGGTGAACACTGAAGCTTTCTTT.

This rearrangement joins TRBV27 to TRBJ1-4, with D tentatively TRBD1 (5 bases). This CDR3 region has 14 residues. The germline V gene has CDR1 MNHEY and CDR2 SMNVEV (reference sequence). V was trimmed by 8 bases and J by 5 bases, leaving 15 bases between them. DNA for the CDR3: TGTGCCAGCTCCGACGCAGGGACCAATGAAAAACTGTTTTTT. Protein sequence: CASSDAGTNEKLFF. The variable domain in full, with the rest retrieved from reference TRBV27 and TRBJ1-4, is EAQVTQNPRYLITVTGKKLTVTCSQNMNHEYMSWYRQDPGLGLRQIYYSMNVEVTDKGDVPEGYKVSRKEKRNFPLILESPSPNQTSLYFCASSDAGTNEKLFFGSGTQLSVL.

This chain connects TRBV7-9 to TRBJ2-1; maybe TRBD2 (6 bases). Trimming stripped 5 bases from V and 8 bases from J, with 19 bases between. The V gene's germline CDR1 is SEHNR and CDR2 FQNEAQ (reference sequence). The CDR3 length is 15 residues. CDR3: CASSQSGGAGYEQFF. CDR3 DNA sequence: TGTGCCAGCAGCCAATCTGGCGGCGCGGGGTATGAGCAGTTCTTC.

V gene TRBV7-3 combines with J gene TRBJ2-3; unclear D gene. Between the trimmed V and J ends, which lost 0 bases and 2 bases, there was a span of 6 bases. CDR1 is SGHTA and CDR2 is FQGTGA in the germline V gene. The CDR3 loop spans 14 amino acids. The DNA for the CDR3 is TGTGCCAGCAGCTTAACTACCCCCACAGATACGCAGTATTTT. Its translation: CASSLTTPTDTQYF.

The chain carries TRBV4-1 and TRBJ2-1, with 10 nucleotides matching TRBD2. The germline V gene encodes CDR1 MGHRA and CDR2 YSYEKL. V lost 4 bases and J lost 8; bases outside the gene matches: 11. CDR3 length: 16 amino acids. The DNA for the CDR3 is TGCGCCAGCAGCCCGCTCGCTGAGCGGGAGGGCGATGAGCAGTTCTTC. Translated: CASSPLAEREGDEQFF.

This chain links TRBV10-3 with TRBJ1-1; a weak D match, TRBD1 (5 bases). V was pared by 6 bases and J by 5 bases, with 7 bases between. Germline CDR1 reads ENHRY; CDR2 reads SYGVKD. This CDR3 region has 11 residues. CDR3 residues: CAISAGTEAFF. CDR3 bases: TGTGCCATCAGCGCAGGGACTGAAGCTTTCTTT.

This clone was observed a handful of times. The V and J genes are TRBV2 and TRBJ1-5; D not certain. Germline CDR1 is SNHLY and CDR2 is FYNNEI. There are 12 residues in the CDR3. Trimming stripped 4 bases from V and 6 bases from J, with 7 bases between. In DNA, the CDR3 is TGTGCCAGCAGTGCGGGGAGTCAGCCCCAGCATTTT. Its translation: CASSAGSQPQHF.

This sequence joins TRBV7-3 and TRBJ2-3, with 10 bases aligning to TRBD2. The CDR3 contains 16 residues. Germline CDR1 reads SGHTA; CDR2 reads FQGTGA. Trimming at V came to 4 bases and at J to 1 base, leaving 5 bases not matched to a gene. In DNA, the CDR3 is TGTGCCAGCAGCTCCGGTGGACTAGCGGGCACAGATACGCAGTATTTT. Translated, it gives CASSSGGLAGTDTQYF.

V gene TRBV7-9 combines with J gene TRBJ1-1; no definite D call. This CDR3 comprises 11 residues. CDR1 and CDR2 from the germline V gene are SEHNR and FQNEAQ (reference sequence). Trimming removed 3 bases from V and 7 bases from J, with 6 bases in between. The CDR3 sequence: CASSFQVEAFF. The CDR3 DNA reads as TGTGCCAGCAGCTTCCAGGTTGAAGCTTTCTTT.

This chain links TRBV9 with TRBJ2-7, with TRBD1 identical over 10 bases. Germline loops: CDR1 SGDLS, CDR2 YYNGEE. The CDR3 has 16 amino acids. V shed 2 bases, J shed 5 bases, and the junction held 10 bases outside the gene matches. The DNA for the CDR3 is TGTGCCAGCAGCGTCTTACCGGGACAGGGGTTGAACGAGCAGTACTTC. Protein sequence: CASSVLPGQGLNEQYF.

V usage is TRBV30 and J usage is TRBJ2-7, with D maybe TRBD2 (6 bases). Germline V gene lookup returns CDR1 GTSNPN and CDR2 SVGIG (reference sequence). The germline V and J ends were trimmed by 0 bases and 6 bases, with 12 bases remaining between them. The CDR3 contains 13 residues. As DNA, the CDR3 is TGTGCCTGGAGTGTACGTGTGGGGGGCGAGCAGTACTTC. Translation gives CAWSVRVGGEQYF. The full variable domain, completed using reference TRBV30 and TRBJ2-7, is SQTIHQWPATLVQPVGSPLSLECTVEGTSNPNLYWYRQAAGRGLQLLFYSVGIGQISSEVPQNLSASRPQDRQFILSSKKLLLSDSGFYLCAWSVRVGGEQYFGPGTRLTVT.

This clone was picked up one time. This chain joins TRBV27 and TRBJ2-3; 7 bases agree with TRBD1. The germline V gene has CDR1 MNHEY and CDR2 SMNVEV (reference sequence). The trim removed 10 bases at V and 2 bases at J, leaving 18 bases unmatched. The CDR3 is 17 amino acids. CDR3 sequence (DNA): TGTGCCACCAAAGGGCTCGCCACAGGGGTGGTCACAGATACGCAGTATTTT. It specifies CATKGLATGVVTDTQYF.

The chain carries TRBV3-1 (or the pseudogene TRBV3-2) and TRBJ2-1; 8 bases are a match to TRBD2. CDR3 length equals 16 residues. Looked up from germline, CDR1 is LGHDT and CDR2 is YNNKEL (reference sequence). The V and J ends lost 0 bases and 6 bases, in that order; junction bases with no gene match: 7. This CDR3 reads CASSQEGGSGSNEQFF. The CDR3 DNA is TGTGCCAGCAGCCAAGAAGGAGGAAGCGGGAGCAATGAGCAGTTCTTC.

The rearrangement links TRBV7-2 to TRBJ2-4; 10 bases are a match to TRBD2. Germline V lookup: CDR1 SGHTA, CDR2 FQGNSA. With 2 bases clipped from V and 9 bases from J, the junction kept 10 bases outside the gene matches. The CDR3 extends over 16 amino acids. CDR3 nucleotide sequence: TGTGCCAGCAGCTTACGTAGGGTAGCGGGAGGTGTCATTCAGTACTTC. Its protein product is CASSLRRVAGGVIQYF.

This clone was picked up one time. This rearrangement joins TRBV6-4 to TRBJ1-1; a weak D match, TRBD1 (5 bases). The CDR3 runs to 13 residues. Germline V lookup: CDR1 MRHNA, CDR2 SNTAGT. V was trimmed by 2 bases and J by 1 base, leaving 5 bases between them. CDR3 residues: CASSDGGNTEAFF. The DNA for the CDR3 is TGTGCCAGCAGTGACGGGGGGAACACTGAAGCTTTCTTT.

The V call is TRBV2, the J call TRBJ2-2; no firm D call. V lost 3 bases, J lost 7 bases, and 9 bases lay in between. CDR1 and CDR2 (germline): SNHLY, FYNNEI. The length of the CDR3 is 13 residues. CDR3 in amino acids: CASSDQLVGELFF. The CDR3 nucleotides are TGTGCCAGCAGTGACCAGTTAGTCGGGGAGCTGTTTTTT.